This entry is about one T cell receptor (beta chain). Germline V gene lookup returns CDR1 SQVTM and CDR2 ANQGSEA. CDR3 length: 14 amino acids. The source of the sample is a study of monozygotic twins with inflammatory bowel disease. The authors used 3500 ng of total RNA per TCR library. For every sample, eight separate reactions were used to make cDNA. Template-switch reactions added UMIs with a 6-nucleotide sample barcode. TCRdb reworked the 5' RACE reads into one entry per CDR3 protein, no DNA. The sample includes approximately 390,000 distinct CDR3 sequences. Source material: blood. The sequence came from a human donor with ulcerative colitis or Crohn's disease, or a healthy co-twin of an affected twin (not recorded which). The chain carries TRBV29-1 and TRBJ2-5; checking the TCRdb D call of TRBD1 is not possible without DNA. This CDR3 reads CSVEILGGRETQYF.